This T cell receptor (beta chain) emerged from a study of blood T cell repertoires in COVID-19 (dated by TCRdb to 2018 to 2021). As for the study more broadly: Collaborator samples came from the United States, Italy and Spain and covered acute and convalescent phases of COVID-19. The material from the prospective study consisted of cDNA or gDNA derived from T cells, B-cell-depleted T cells, or PBMCs. Subjects who had been exposed to COVID-19, were actively infected with it, or had recovered from it provided the deeply sampled blood TCRbeta repertoires that made up the dataset. The repertoires were released in a freely available public database intended as a resource for research on the immune response to SARS-CoV-2. Samples came from the ongoing ImmuneRACE study (first 160 participants) plus 1,254 subjects from 6 global collaborators. A de-identified subject ID, COVID-19 status, age in years and sex were almost always included in the sample metadata. Where available, HLA class I and class II types were obtained from metadata supplied by the sample provider rather than from assay-based typing.

To note about this clone: Its cognate antigen has yet to be identified. There are no base qualities to consult, and no much larger clone falls within one base.

What the study reported, not specific to this receptor: How much clinical and demographic metadata was included differed by source and by participant, and the metadata was provided uncurated.

Each collaborating institution followed its own protocols to collect whole blood in K2EDTA tubes. Collaborator samples were shipped for TCRbeta analysis as frozen whole blood, isolated PBMCs, or DNA extracted from either sample type. TCRbeta CDR3 regions were amplified from genomic DNA by means of the immunoSEQ Assay, a bias-controlled multiplex PCR. The authors' pipeline ran thus. Nucleated cell counts per sample were estimated from amplification of reference gene primers within the assay. To quantify the absolute abundance of each unique TCRbeta CDR3 rearrangement, sequence reads were collapsed and filtered. Productive Simpson clonality was computed per sample as the square root of Simpson's diversity index over productive rearrangements. TCRdb stores this immuneACCESS table with in-frame sequences only. Part of the clones is absent; in the studies checked, under half of the shortfall reflects unresolved V genes, and no reason is known for the rest. The V and J calls and clone size were taken over from that table, and D and trimming were inferred from the DNA. Here the sample has under 150,000 clones; about 85% occur a single time. The ten most abundant clones make up around an eighth of the sample.

The germline V gene (reference sequence) gives CDR1 as SEHNR and CDR2 as FQNEAQ. V lost 8 bases and J lost 6 bases, and the count of bases not matched to a germline gene is 16. Measured from the cysteine to the phenylalanine, the CDR3 is 16 residues long. Solely the CDR3 DNA is kept, with 48 bases framed from the first base. Here the chain combines TRBV7-9 and TRBJ1-5; 7 of the junction bases match TRBD1. This clonotype was obtained from a human donor in a cohort sampled during active COVID-19. Input material: peripheral blood. The nucleotide sequence is TGTGCCAGCGCCCCGGACCCTCCAGGGGGTAGTCAGCCCCAGCATTTT. This sequence encodes CASAPDPPGGSQPQHF.